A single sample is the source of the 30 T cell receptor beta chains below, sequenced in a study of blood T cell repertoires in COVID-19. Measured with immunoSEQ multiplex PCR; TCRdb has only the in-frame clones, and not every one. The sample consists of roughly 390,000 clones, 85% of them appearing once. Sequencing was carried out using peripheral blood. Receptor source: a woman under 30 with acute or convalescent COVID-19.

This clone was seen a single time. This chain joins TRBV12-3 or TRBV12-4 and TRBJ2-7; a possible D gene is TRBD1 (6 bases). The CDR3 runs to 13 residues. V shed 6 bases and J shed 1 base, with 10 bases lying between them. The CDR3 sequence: CASRRQGSYEQYF. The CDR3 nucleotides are TGTGCCAGCAGGCGCCAGGGGTCCTACGAGCAGTACTTC.

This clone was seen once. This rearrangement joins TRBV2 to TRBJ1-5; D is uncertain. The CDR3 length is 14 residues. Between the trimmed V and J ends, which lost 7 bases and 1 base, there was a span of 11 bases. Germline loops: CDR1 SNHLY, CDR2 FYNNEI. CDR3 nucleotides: TGTGCCAGCACTCCCACGGGGAGCAATCAGCCCCAGCATTTT. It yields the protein CASTPTGSNQPQHF.

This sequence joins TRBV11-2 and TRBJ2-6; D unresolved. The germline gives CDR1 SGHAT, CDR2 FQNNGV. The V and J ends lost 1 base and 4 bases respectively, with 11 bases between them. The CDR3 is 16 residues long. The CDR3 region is CASSLAGVEGANVLTF. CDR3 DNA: TGTGCCAGCAGCTTAGCCGGAGTGGAGGGGGCCAACGTCCTGACTTTC.

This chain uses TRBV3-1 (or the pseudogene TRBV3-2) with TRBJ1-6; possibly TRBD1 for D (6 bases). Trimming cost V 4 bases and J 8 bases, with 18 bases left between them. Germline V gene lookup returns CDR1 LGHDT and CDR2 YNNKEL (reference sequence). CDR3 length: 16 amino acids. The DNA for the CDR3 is TGTGCCAGCAGCCCGACACTATCAGGGGTTTATTCACCCCTCCACTTT. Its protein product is CASSPTLSGVYSPLHF.

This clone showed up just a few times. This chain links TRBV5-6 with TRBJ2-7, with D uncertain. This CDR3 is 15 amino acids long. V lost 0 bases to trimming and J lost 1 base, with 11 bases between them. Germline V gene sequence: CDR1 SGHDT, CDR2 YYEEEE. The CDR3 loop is CASSLDPTASYEQYF. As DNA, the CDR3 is TGTGCCAGCAGCTTGGATCCCACAGCTTCCTACGAGCAGTACTTC.

CDR3 nucleotide sequence: TGTGCCAGTAGTATCCACCAGTCCACCGGGGAGCTGTTTTTT. Protein: CASSIHQSTGELFF. The rearrangement joins TRBV19 to TRBJ2-2; D gene ambiguous. This CDR3 has 14 amino acids. The V gene's germline CDR1 is LNHDA and CDR2 SQIVND (reference sequence). V lost 3 bases and J 4 bases, leaving 9 bases between the germline ends.

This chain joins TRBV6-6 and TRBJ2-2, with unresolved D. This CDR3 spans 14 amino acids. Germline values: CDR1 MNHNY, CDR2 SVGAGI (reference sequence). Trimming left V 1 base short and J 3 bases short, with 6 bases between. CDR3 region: CASSYFQDTGELFF. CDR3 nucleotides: TGTGCCAGCAGTTACTTCCAGGACACCGGGGAGCTGTTTTTT.

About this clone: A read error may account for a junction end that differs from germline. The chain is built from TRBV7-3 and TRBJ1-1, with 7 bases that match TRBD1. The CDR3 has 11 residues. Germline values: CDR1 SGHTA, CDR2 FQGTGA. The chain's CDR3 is CASRKSPGGTF. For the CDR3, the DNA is TGTGCCAGCAGAAAGTCTCCAGGGGGGACCTTT.

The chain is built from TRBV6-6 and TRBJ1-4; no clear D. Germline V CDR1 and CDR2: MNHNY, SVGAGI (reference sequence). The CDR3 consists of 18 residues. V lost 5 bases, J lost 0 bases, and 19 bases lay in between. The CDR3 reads CASSPTWAGLATNEKLFF. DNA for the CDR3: TGTGCCAGCAGTCCCACCTGGGCAGGTCTGGCAACTAATGAAAAACTGTTTTTT.

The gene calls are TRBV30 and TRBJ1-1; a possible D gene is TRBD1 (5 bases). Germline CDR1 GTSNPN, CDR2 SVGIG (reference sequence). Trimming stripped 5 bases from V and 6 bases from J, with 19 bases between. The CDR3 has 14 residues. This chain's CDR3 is CAWGGEGYGSEAFF. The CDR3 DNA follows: TGTGCCTGGGGGGGGGAGGGCTATGGGTCTGAAGCTTTCTTT.

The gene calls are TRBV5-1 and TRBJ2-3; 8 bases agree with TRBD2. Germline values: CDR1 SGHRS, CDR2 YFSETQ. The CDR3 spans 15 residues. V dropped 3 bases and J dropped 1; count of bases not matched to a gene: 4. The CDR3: CASSSGGGGTDTQYF. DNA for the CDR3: TGCGCCAGCAGCTCGGGAGGGGGTGGCACAGATACGCAGTATTTT.

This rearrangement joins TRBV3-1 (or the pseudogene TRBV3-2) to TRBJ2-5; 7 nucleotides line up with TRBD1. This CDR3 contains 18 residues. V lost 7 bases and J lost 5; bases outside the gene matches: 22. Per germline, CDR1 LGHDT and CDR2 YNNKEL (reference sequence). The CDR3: CASTLMTRDRRISETQYF. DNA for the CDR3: TGTGCCAGCACGCTCATGACCCGGGACAGAAGAATTTCGGAGACCCAGTACTTC.

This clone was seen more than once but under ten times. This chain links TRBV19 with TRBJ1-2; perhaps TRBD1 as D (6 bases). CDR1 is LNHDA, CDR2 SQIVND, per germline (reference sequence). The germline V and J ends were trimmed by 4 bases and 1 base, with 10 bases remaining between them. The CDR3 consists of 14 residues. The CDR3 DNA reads TGTGCCAGTAGTAGACCGGACAGTAACTATGGCTACACCTTC. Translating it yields CASSRPDSNYGYTF. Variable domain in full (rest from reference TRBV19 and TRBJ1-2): DGGITQSPKYLFRKEGQNVTLSCEQNLNHDAMYWYRQDPGQGLRLIYYSQIVNDFQKGDIAEGYSVSREKKESFPLTVTSAQKNPTAFYLCASSRPDSNYGYTFGSGTRLTVV.

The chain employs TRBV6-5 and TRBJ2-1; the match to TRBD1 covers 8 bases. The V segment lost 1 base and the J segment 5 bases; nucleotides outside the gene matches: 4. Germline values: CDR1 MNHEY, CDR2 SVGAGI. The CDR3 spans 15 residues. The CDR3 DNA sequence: TGTGCCAGCAGTTACTTTCAGGGGGCTAACAATGAGCAGTTCTTC. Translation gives CASSYFQGANNEQFF.

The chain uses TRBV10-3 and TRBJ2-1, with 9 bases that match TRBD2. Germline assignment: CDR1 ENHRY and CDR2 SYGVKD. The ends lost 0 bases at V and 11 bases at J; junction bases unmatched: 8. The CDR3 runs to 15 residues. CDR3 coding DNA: TGTGCCATCAGTGAGTCGGGGACTAGCAGTCCGAAGCAGTTCTTC. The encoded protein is CAISESGTSSPKQFF.

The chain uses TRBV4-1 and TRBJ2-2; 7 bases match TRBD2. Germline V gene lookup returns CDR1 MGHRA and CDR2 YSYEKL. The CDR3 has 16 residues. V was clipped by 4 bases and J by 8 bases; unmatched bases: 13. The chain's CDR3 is CASSPLVRPGRGELFF. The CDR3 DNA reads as TGCGCCAGCAGCCCCCTAGTGAGGCCCGGGAGGGGGGAGCTGTTTTTT.

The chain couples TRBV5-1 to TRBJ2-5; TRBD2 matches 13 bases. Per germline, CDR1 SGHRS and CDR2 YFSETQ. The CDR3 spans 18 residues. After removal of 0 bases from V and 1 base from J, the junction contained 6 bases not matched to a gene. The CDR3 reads CASSLGTSGGPTQETQYF. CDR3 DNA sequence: TGCGCCAGCAGCTTGGGGACTAGCGGGGGCCCCACCCAAGAGACCCAGTACTTC.

The CDR3 loop reads CASSDGTGEAFF. Written as DNA, the CDR3 is TGTGCCAGCAGCGACGGGACAGGCGAAGCTTTCTTT. The V call is TRBV7-9, the J call TRBJ1-1; TRBD1 matches 8 bases. The germline CDR1 and CDR2 sequences are SEHNR and FQNEAQ (reference sequence). The length of the CDR3 is 12 residues. After removal of 5 bases from V and 8 bases from J, the junction contained 4 bases not matched to a gene.

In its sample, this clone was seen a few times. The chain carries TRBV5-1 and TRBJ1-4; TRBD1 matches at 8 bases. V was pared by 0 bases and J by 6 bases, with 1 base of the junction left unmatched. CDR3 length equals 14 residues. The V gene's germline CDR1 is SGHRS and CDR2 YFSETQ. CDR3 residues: CASSLGTGYEKLFF. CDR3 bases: TGCGCCAGCAGCTTGGGGACAGGGTATGAAAAACTGTTTTTT.

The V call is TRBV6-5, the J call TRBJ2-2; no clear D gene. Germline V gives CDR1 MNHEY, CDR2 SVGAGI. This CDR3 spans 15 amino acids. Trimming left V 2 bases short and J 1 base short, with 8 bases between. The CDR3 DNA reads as TGTGCCAGCAGTTACGAGGATCTGAACACCGGGGAGCTGTTTTTT. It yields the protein CASSYEDLNTGELFF.

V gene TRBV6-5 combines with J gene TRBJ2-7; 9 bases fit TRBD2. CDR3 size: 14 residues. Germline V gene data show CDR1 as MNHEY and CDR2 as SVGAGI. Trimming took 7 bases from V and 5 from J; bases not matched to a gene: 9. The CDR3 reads CASNQPGLAHEQYF. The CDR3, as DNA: TGTGCCAGCAACCAACCGGGACTAGCCCACGAGCAGTACTTC.

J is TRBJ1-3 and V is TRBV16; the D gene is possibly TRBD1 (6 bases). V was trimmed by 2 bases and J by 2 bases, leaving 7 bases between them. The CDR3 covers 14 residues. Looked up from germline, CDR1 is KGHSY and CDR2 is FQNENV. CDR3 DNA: TGTGCCAGCAGCCAACAGGGGACTGGAAACACCATATATTTT. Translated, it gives CASSQQGTGNTIYF.

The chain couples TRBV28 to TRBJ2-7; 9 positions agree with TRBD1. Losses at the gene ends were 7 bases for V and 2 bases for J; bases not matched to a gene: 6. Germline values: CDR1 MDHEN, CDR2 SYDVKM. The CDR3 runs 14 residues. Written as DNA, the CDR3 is TGTGCCAGCACTTGGGGGACAGGGACCTACGAGCAGTACTTC. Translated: CASTWGTGTYEQYF.

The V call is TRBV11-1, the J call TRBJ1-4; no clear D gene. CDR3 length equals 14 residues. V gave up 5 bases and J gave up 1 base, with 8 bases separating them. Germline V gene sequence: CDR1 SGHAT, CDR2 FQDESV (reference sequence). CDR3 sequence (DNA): TGTGCCAGCAGCGGTGAGGGAACTAATGAAAAACTGTTTTTT. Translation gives CASSGEGTNEKLFF.

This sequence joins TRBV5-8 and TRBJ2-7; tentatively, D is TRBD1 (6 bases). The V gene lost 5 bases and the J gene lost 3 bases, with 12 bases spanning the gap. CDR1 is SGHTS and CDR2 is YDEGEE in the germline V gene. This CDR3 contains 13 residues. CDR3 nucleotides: TGTGCCAGCAGAGGGAGCAGGGGCTACGAGCAGTACTTC. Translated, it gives CASRGSRGYEQYF.

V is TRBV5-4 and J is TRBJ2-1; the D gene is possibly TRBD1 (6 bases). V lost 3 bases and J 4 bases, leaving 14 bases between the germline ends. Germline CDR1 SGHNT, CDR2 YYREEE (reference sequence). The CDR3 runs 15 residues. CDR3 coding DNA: TGTGCCAGCAGCTGGACCCAGAGGGGGTACAATGAGCAGTTCTTC. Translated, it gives CASSWTQRGYNEQFF.

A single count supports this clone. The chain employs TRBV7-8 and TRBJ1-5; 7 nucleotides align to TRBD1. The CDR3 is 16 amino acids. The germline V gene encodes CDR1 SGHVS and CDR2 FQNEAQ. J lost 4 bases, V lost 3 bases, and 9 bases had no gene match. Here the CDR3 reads CASSFEGALTNQPQHF. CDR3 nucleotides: TGTGCCAGCAGCTTTGAGGGGGCCCTGACGAATCAGCCCCAGCATTTT.

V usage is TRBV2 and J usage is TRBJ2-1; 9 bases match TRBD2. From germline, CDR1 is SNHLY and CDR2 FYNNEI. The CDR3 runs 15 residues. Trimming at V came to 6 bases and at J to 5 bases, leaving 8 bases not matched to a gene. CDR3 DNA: TGTGCCAGCAGGGCGACTAGCGGCCAACACAATGAGCAGTTCTTC. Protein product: CASRATSGQHNEQFF.

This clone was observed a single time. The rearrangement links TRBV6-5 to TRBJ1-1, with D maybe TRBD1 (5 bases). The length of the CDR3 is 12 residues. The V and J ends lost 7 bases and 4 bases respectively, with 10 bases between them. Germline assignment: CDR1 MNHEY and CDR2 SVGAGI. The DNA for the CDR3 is TGTGCCAGCATCCCAGACAGCACTGAAGCTTTCTTT. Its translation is CASIPDSTEAFF.

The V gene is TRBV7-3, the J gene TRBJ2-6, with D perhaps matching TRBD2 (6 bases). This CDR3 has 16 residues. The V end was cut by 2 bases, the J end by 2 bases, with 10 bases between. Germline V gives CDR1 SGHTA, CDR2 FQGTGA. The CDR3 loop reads CASSLRSGAGANVLTF. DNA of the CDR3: TGTGCCAGCAGCTTACGTTCGGGGGCTGGGGCCAACGTCCTGACTTTC.